The 28 T cell receptor beta chains below were found in one sample sequenced in a study of blood T cell repertoires in COVID-19. Some clones are missing from TCRdb's copy, which holds only in-frame ones; the method was immunoSEQ multiplex PCR. The sample records about 190,000 clones, approximately 80% being singletons. The sample was peripheral blood. The receptor source for this set is a human donor in a cohort sampled during active COVID-19.

The chain uses TRBV6-5 and TRBJ2-7; TRBD1 agrees at 10 bases. Trimming at V came to 6 bases and at J to 5 bases, leaving 7 bases not matched to a gene. The CDR3 sequence is 14 residues long. Germline V lookup: CDR1 MNHEY, CDR2 SVGAGI. CDR3 bases: TGTGCCAGCAGCCAAGACAGGGGGCGACACGAGCAGTACGTC. It specifies CASSQDRGRHEQYV.

This sequence joins TRBV7-8 and TRBJ2-1, with 8 nucleotides matching TRBD2. The CDR3 extends over 16 amino acids. Unmatched junction bases numbered 11, after V lost 1 base and J lost 9 bases. The germline V gene encodes CDR1 SGHVS and CDR2 FQNEAQ. CDR3 protein: CASSLVGPTSGGEQFF. The CDR3 DNA reads TGTGCCAGCAGCTTAGTGGGTCCTACTAGCGGAGGTGAGCAGTTCTTC. The complete variable domain, with remaining parts taken from reference TRBV7-8 and TRBJ2-1, reads GAGVSQSPRYKVAKRGQDVALRCDPISGHVSLFWYQQALGQGPEFLTYFQNEAQLDKSGLPSDRFFAERPEGSVSTLKIQRTQQEDSAVYLCASSLVGPTSGGEQFFGPGTRLTVL.

This clone was detected once. The chain carries TRBV2 and TRBJ2-1; 13 nucleotides align to TRBD2. The J segment lost 7 bases and the V segment lost 8 bases, leaving 11 bases of the junction unmatched. The CDR3 has 16 residues. Germline V gene lookup returns CDR1 SNHLY and CDR2 FYNNEI. The CDR3, as DNA: TGTGCCAGCGCGACTAGCGGGAGGCCCCAGGGTAATGAGCAGTTCTTC. Its translation is CASATSGRPQGNEQFF.

The V gene is TRBV20-1, the J gene TRBJ2-1; 8 bases line up with TRBD2. Germline V CDR1 and CDR2: DFQATT, SNEGSKA (reference sequence). V dropped 3 bases and J dropped 7; count of bases not matched to a gene: 11. The CDR3 totals 15 residues. The CDR3 DNA reads TGCAGTGCTAGTTGGAGAGCGGGGGCTGGGAATGAGCAGTTCTTC. Protein: CSASWRAGAGNEQFF.

This rearrangement joins TRBV18 to TRBJ1-6; D is ambiguous. Trimming removed 2 bases from V and 1 base from J, with 9 bases in between. The CDR3 extends over 16 amino acids. Per the germline V gene, CDR1 is KGHSH and CDR2 is LQKENI. CDR3 nucleotides: TGTGCCAGCTCACCAGGCACGGGGTCCTATAATTCACCCCTCCACTTT. It is translated as CASSPGTGSYNSPLHF.

This chain links TRBV19 with TRBJ2-6, with 8 bases matching TRBD1. The CDR3 spans 13 residues. The germline V gene encodes CDR1 LNHDA and CDR2 SQIVND (reference sequence). V gave up 5 bases and J gave up 8 bases; unmatched junction bases: 2. This chain's CDR3 is CASSSGGTNVLTF. The CDR3 coding sequence is TGTGCCAGTAGTTCAGGGGGCACCAACGTCCTGACTTTC.

The rearrangement uses TRBV5-5 and TRBJ2-5; D might be TRBD2 (5 bases). Trimming left V 4 bases short and J 2 bases short, with 12 bases between. Per germline, CDR1 SGHKS and CDR2 YYEKEE (reference sequence). CDR3 length: 14 residues. CDR3: CASSAPLGQETQYF. CDR3 bases: TGTGCCAGCAGCGCTCCACTAGGACAAGAGACCCAGTACTTC.

The gene calls are TRBV5-8 and TRBJ1-2; 7 nucleotides line up with TRBD1. The CDR3 has 14 residues. Germline lookup yields CDR1 SGHTS and CDR2 YDEGEE. V lost 2 bases, J lost 5 bases, and 6 bases stayed unmatched. As DNA, the CDR3 is TGTGCCAGCAGCTTAAGGGACAGACATTATGGCTACACCTTC. This gives the protein CASSLRDRHYGYTF. Filled out from reference TRBV5-8 and TRBJ1-2, the complete variable domain reads EAGVTQSPTHLIKTRGQQATLRCSPISGHTSVYWYQQALGLGLQFLLWYDEGEERNRGNFPPRFSGRQFPNYSSELNVNALELEDSALYLCASSLRDRHYGYTFGSGTRLTVV.

The V call is TRBV19, the J call TRBJ2-7, with 10 bases aligning to TRBD1. Germline CDR1 and CDR2: LNHDA and SQIVND (reference sequence). The CDR3 spans 15 residues. The V and J ends lost 3 bases and 5 bases, in that order; junction bases with no gene match: 7. The CDR3 is CASSIGTGANDEQYF. In DNA, the CDR3 is TGTGCCAGTAGTATTGGGACAGGGGCTAACGACGAGCAGTACTTC.

V gene TRBV7-2 combines with J gene TRBJ2-2; 11 bases match TRBD1. Looked up from germline, CDR1 is SGHTA and CDR2 is FQGNSA. The CDR3 runs 15 residues. V lost 5 bases, J lost 5 bases, and 4 bases stayed unmatched. CDR3 sequence (DNA): TGTGCCAGCAGCGAGGGACAGGGGGTAACCGGGGAGCTGTTTTTT. Translation gives CASSEGQGVTGELFF.

This chain uses TRBV6-5 with TRBJ2-5; 7 nucleotides agree with TRBD2. Germline lookup yields CDR1 MNHEY and CDR2 SVGAGI. The trim removed 6 bases at V and 3 bases at J, leaving 7 bases unmatched. The CDR3 runs to 14 residues. The DNA for the CDR3 is TGTGCCAGCAGCCCGAACGGGGGGAAAGAGACCCAGTACTTC. Protein product: CASSPNGGKETQYF.

The DNA of the CDR3 is TGTGCCACCAGCCCGACAGGGACTGAAGCTTTCTTT. It codes for CATSPTGTEAFF. The V call is TRBV24-1, the J call TRBJ1-1, with 7 bases lining up with TRBD1. The CDR3 consists of 12 residues. Germline assignment: CDR1 KGHDR and CDR2 SFDVKD. V shed 7 bases and J 5 bases; nucleotides not matched to a gene: 3.

The chain is built from TRBV6-2 or TRBV6-3 and TRBJ2-7; D gene ambiguous. V lost 4 bases and J 6 bases, leaving 7 bases between the germline ends. This CDR3 comprises 11 residues. Germline lookup yields CDR1 MNHEY and CDR2 SVGEGT. The CDR3 region has the DNA TGTGCCAGCAGTTTACTCCGCGAGCAGTACTTC. As protein: CASSLLREQYF.

V is TRBV15 and J is TRBJ1-2; 11 bases match TRBD1. Germline V gene lookup returns CDR1 LNHNV and CDR2 YYDKDF (reference sequence). The CDR3 is made up of 15 amino acids. After removal of 3 bases from V and 3 bases from J, the junction contained 3 bases not matched to a gene. DNA for the CDR3: TGTGCCACCAGCAGCCCGGGACAGGGGGACTATGGCTACACCTTC. Amino acids: CATSSPGQGDYGYTF.

The chain joins TRBV29-1 to TRBJ2-1, with 7 bases aligning to TRBD1. CDR3 length: 15 residues. Germline V gene data show CDR1 as SQVTM and CDR2 as ANQGSEA. Trimming took 7 bases from V and 4 from J; bases not matched to a gene: 13. Here the CDR3 DNA reads TGCAGCGCCATTCCCGGGACAGAACCTTACAATGAGCAGTTCTTC. Its protein product is CSAIPGTEPYNEQFF.

This sequence joins TRBV11-2 and TRBJ1-6; the D gene is possibly TRBD1 (5 bases). This CDR3 comprises 13 residues. V was shortened by 0 bases and J by 11 bases, with 8 bases between the two germline ends. From germline, CDR1 is SGHAT and CDR2 FQNNGV. The CDR3 nucleotides read TGTGCCAGCAGCTTAGAAACAGGAACACCCCTCCACTTT. Protein sequence: CASSLETGTPLHF.

This chain joins TRBV29-1 and TRBJ1-4; D perhaps matches TRBD1 (6 bases). The CDR3 covers 12 residues. Per germline, CDR1 SQVTM and CDR2 ANQGSEA. V lost 3 bases, J lost 7 bases, and 9 bases lay in between. In DNA form, the CDR3 reads TGCAGCGTTGAGGGGGGGCGTGAAAAACTGTTTTTT. Its translation: CSVEGGREKLFF. Filled out from reference TRBV29-1 and TRBJ1-4, the complete variable domain reads SAVISQKPSRDICQRGTSLTIQCQVDSQVTMMFWYRQQPGQSLTLIATANQGSEATYESGFVIDKFPISRPNLTFSTLTVSNMSPEDSSIYLCSVEGGREKLFFGSGTQLSVL.

This clone appeared once. The genes are TRBV18 and TRBJ1-1; 9 bases map to TRBD1. Germline lookup yields CDR1 KGHSH and CDR2 LQKENI. The junction had 6 bases not matched to a gene; V was cut back by 3 bases and J by 13 bases. This CDR3 region has 12 residues. Written as DNA, the CDR3 is TGTGCCAGCTCACCTTCGACAGGGGGGGTTTTCTTT. As protein: CASSPSTGGVFF.

This chain joins TRBV5-1 and TRBJ2-7; TRBD2 agrees at 11 bases. V dropped 4 bases and J dropped 3; count of bases not matched to a gene: 9. This CDR3 has 16 amino acids. Germline V CDR1 and CDR2: SGHRS, YFSETQ. The CDR3 DNA follows: TGCGCCAGCAGCGCAATGACTAGCGGGAACAACTACGAGCAGTACTTC. Its translation: CASSAMTSGNNYEQYF. The complete variable domain, with remaining parts taken from reference TRBV5-1 and TRBJ2-7, reads KAGVTQTPRYLIKTRGQQVTLSCSPISGHRSVSWYQQTPGQGLQFLFEYFSETQRNKGNFPGRFSGRQFSNSRSEMNVSTLELGDSALYLCASSAMTSGNNYEQYFGPGTRLTVT.

The chain uses TRBV11-2 and TRBJ2-3, with TRBD2 matching over 13 bases. V shed 4 bases and J 6 bases; nucleotides not matched to a gene: 10. The CDR3 runs to 17 residues. Germline CDR1 reads SGHAT; CDR2 reads FQNNGV. The CDR3 sequence: CASSSPGLAGPLDTQYF. In DNA, the CDR3 is TGTGCCAGCAGCTCTCCGGGACTAGCGGGACCCCTGGATACGCAGTATTTT.

The chain uses TRBV19 and TRBJ2-1; D might be TRBD1 (5 bases). The germline CDR1 and CDR2 sequences are LNHDA and SQIVND (reference sequence). V was pared by 5 bases and J by 4 bases, with 12 bases between. CDR3 size: 14 residues. The CDR3 protein is CASSAAQGYNEQFF. CDR3 DNA sequence: TGTGCCAGTAGTGCTGCCCAGGGATACAATGAGCAGTTCTTC.

The chain has TRBV21-1 and TRBJ2-2; the DNA was not compared with TRBD1, the D call given in the table. TRBV21-1 is given as a pseudogene. The CDR3 extends over 16 amino acids. CDR3 bases: TGTGCCAGCAGCAATTGGGACAGCCTGAACACCGGGGAGCTGTTTTTT. Residues: CASSNWDSLNTGELFF.

The V call is TRBV27, the J call TRBJ2-5; TRBD2 matches at 8 bases. Germline CDR1 and CDR2: MNHEY and SMNVEV (reference sequence). V trimming: 3 bases; J trimming: 6 bases; junction bases outside the gene matches: 9. This CDR3 comprises 15 residues. CDR3: CASSFEAGGVKTQYF. Here the CDR3 DNA reads TGTGCCAGCAGTTTTGAGGCGGGAGGCGTAAAGACCCAGTACTTC.

CDR3 coding DNA: TGCGCCAGCAGCCTCACACCCGGCGGGTCTAATGAAAAACTGTTTTTT. Residues: CASSLTPGGSNEKLFF. The chain employs TRBV5-1 and TRBJ1-4; D not certain. V was cut by 4 bases and J by 3 bases, with 16 bases left in between. The CDR3 is 16 residues long. Germline CDR1 and CDR2: SGHRS and YFSETQ.

With respect to this clone: Sequence at one end of the junction differs from germline and may be a read error. The J gene is TRBJ2-2, the V gene TRBV7-7, with 13 bases identical to TRBD2. CDR3 length equals 15 residues. Looked up from germline, CDR1 is SSHAT and CDR2 is FNYEAQ (reference sequence). The CDR3 loop is CASSSGLAGAGELFF. CDR3 bases: TGTGCTAGCAGCTCTGGACTAGCGGGGGCCGGGGAGCTGTTTTTT.

The V gene is TRBV7-9, the J gene TRBJ2-5; 12 nucleotides match TRBD1. In germline, CDR1 is SEHNR, CDR2 FQNEAQ (reference sequence). The CDR3 covers 16 residues. The J segment lost 7 bases and the V segment lost 5 bases, leaving 11 bases of the junction unmatched. The DNA for the CDR3 is TGTGCCAGCAGCCGCCCTCGGGACAGGGGGCAGATGACCCAGTACTTC. It translates to CASSRPRDRGQMTQYF.

This chain connects TRBV30 to TRBJ1-1, with 7 nucleotides matching TRBD1. V dropped 4 bases and J dropped 5; count of bases not matched to a gene: 10. CDR3 size: 14 residues. Germline V lookup: CDR1 GTSNPN, CDR2 SVGIG (reference sequence). The CDR3 here is CAWTPTGFSTEAFF. In DNA, the CDR3 is TGTGCCTGGACCCCGACAGGGTTCTCTACTGAAGCTTTCTTT. Full variable domain (outside the CDR3, taken from reference TRBV30 and TRBJ1-1): SQTIHQWPATLVQPVGSPLSLECTVEGTSNPNLYWYRQAAGRGLQLLFYSVGIGQISSEVPQNLSASRPQDRQFILSSKKLLLSDSGFYLCAWTPTGFSTEAFFGQGTRLTVV.

The chain links TRBV7-9 to TRBJ1-2, with TRBD1 identical over 12 bases. The CDR3 sequence is 15 residues long. Germline values: CDR1 SEHNR, CDR2 FQNEAQ (reference sequence). V shed 4 bases, J shed 7 bases, and the junction held 7 bases outside the gene matches. The CDR3 reads CASSSSGTGGFGYTF. For the CDR3, the DNA is TGTGCCAGCAGCTCATCCGGGACAGGGGGCTTTGGCTACACCTTC.